One and the same sample provided the 15 T cell receptor beta chains below, sequenced in a study of cytomegalovirus exposure and HLA in healthy donors. 13 Jbeta primers and 60 Vbeta primers were used for the PCR. Profiled with immunoSEQ multiplex PCR; TCRdb holds only in-frame clones, not every one. The sample has some 100,000 clones; under 80% are singletons. The material sequenced was PBMCs. Source of these receptors: a woman in her forties or fifties in good health and CMV-seropositive.

A few counts support this clone. This chain joins TRBV12-5 and TRBJ1-5, with D perhaps TRBD1 (5 bases). Trimming took off 4 bases at V and 9 bases at J, with 19 bases between the two ends. The CDR3 length is 15 residues. CDR1 LGHNT and CDR2 FRNRAP come from the germline V gene. The CDR3 loop is CASGSTGDSFRPQHF. For the CDR3, the DNA is TGTGCTAGTGGTTCTACCGGAGACAGCTTTCGGCCCCAGCATTTT. The entire variable domain, with the rest obtained from reference TRBV12-5 and TRBJ1-5, is as follows: DARVTQTPRHKVTEMGQEVTMRCQPILGHNTVFWYRQTMMQGLELLAYFRNRAPLDDSGMPKDRFSAEMPDATLATLKIQPSEPRDSAVYFCASGSTGDSFRPQHFGDGTRLSIL.

The chain joins TRBV5-1 to TRBJ2-5, with TRBD1 matching over 9 bases. The CDR3 has 13 residues. The ends lost 9 bases at V and 5 bases at J; junction bases unmatched: 8. In germline, CDR1 is SGHRS, CDR2 YFSETQ. The CDR3 loop is CATSTGGGETQYF. The CDR3 DNA reads as TGCGCCACCAGTACAGGGGGCGGGGAGACCCAGTACTTC.

This clone was observed a handful of times. V gene TRBV2 combines with J gene TRBJ2-3, with 7 bases matching TRBD1. V trimming: 7 bases; J trimming: 1 base; junction bases outside the gene matches: 5. Germline V gene sequence: CDR1 SNHLY, CDR2 FYNNEI. CDR3 length: 14 amino acids. The CDR3 nucleotides read TGTGCCAGCAAGACAGGGACCGGCACAGATACGCAGTATTTT. Encoded protein: CASKTGTGTDTQYF.

This chain connects TRBV7-9 to TRBJ2-1; D is perhaps TRBD2 (5 bases). Trimming removed 3 bases from V and 4 bases from J, with 13 bases in between. Germline V gene sequence: CDR1 SEHNR, CDR2 FQNEAQ (reference sequence). The CDR3 is 15 amino acids. The CDR3, as DNA: TGTGCCAGCAGCTTCGGGGAGTATAGTTACAATGAGCAGTTCTTC. This gives the protein CASSFGEYSYNEQFF.

This clone occurred once. This chain links TRBV2 with TRBJ2-7, with 8 positions matching TRBD1. This CDR3 comprises 15 residues. The V gene end was trimmed by 4 bases and the J gene end by 4 bases; junction bases not matched to a gene: 9. The V gene's germline CDR1 is SNHLY and CDR2 FYNNEI. The CDR3 DNA follows: TGTGCCAGCAGTGCAAGAGGCAGGGGGCAGTACGAGCAGTACTTC. Its protein is CASSARGRGQYEQYF.

CDR3 coding DNA: TGTGCCATCAGAGCATTGAACACTGAAGCTTTCTTT. Amino acid sequence: CAIRALNTEAFF. This rearrangement joins TRBV10-3 to TRBJ1-1; D call uncertain. This CDR3 has 12 amino acids. CDR1 ENHRY and CDR2 SYGVKD come from the germline V gene. V was shortened by 6 bases and J by 0 bases, with 5 bases between the two germline ends.

This chain connects TRBV4-3 to TRBJ2-5; no clear D. Germline V gene lookup returns CDR1 LGHNA and CDR2 YSLEER. This CDR3 is built from 14 residues. V was shortened by 4 bases and J by 5 bases, with 14 bases between the two germline ends. CDR3 DNA sequence: TGCGCCAGCAGCCCGAACGCAGGATGGGAGACCCAGTACTTC. Amino acid sequence: CASSPNAGWETQYF.

The V call is TRBV5-1, the J call TRBJ1-5; 7 nucleotides match TRBD1. Germline CDR1 reads SGHRS; CDR2 reads YFSETQ. CDR3 length equals 15 residues. Trimming took 4 bases from V and 0 from J; bases not matched to a gene: 4. CDR3 region: CASSLTGNSNQPQHF. Written as DNA, the CDR3 is TGCGCCAGCAGCCTGACAGGGAATAGCAATCAGCCCCAGCATTTT.

This clone was seen more than once but under ten times. One end of the junction does not line up with germline, which may come from a read error. The chain couples TRBV5-4 to TRBJ2-4, with a weak D call TRBD1 (6 bases). Looked up from germline, CDR1 is SGHNT and CDR2 is YYREEE (reference sequence). There are 14 residues in the CDR3. The CDR3 is CASSTRDNKNSQYF. Here the CDR3 DNA reads TGTGCCAGCAGCACCCGGGACAACAAAAACAGTCAGTACTTC.

CDR3 nucleotide sequence: TGTGCCAGCAGCTTCACAGGGTCTGATGGCTACACCTTC. As protein: CASSFTGSDGYTF. The rearrangement joins TRBV5-4 to TRBJ1-2; perhaps TRBD1 as D (6 bases). The CDR3 sequence is 13 residues long. CDR1 is SGHNT, CDR2 YYREEE, per germline (reference sequence). Trimming removed 2 bases from V and 6 bases from J, with 11 bases in between. The full variable domain, with the rest looked up from reference TRBV5-4 and TRBJ1-2, is ETGVTQSPTHLIKTRGQQVTLRCSSQSGHNTVSWYQQALGQGPQFIFQYYREEENGRGNFPPRFSGLQFPNYSSELNVNALELDDSALYLCASSFTGSDGYTFGSGTRLTVV.

The rearrangement links TRBV5-4 to TRBJ1-4; TRBD1 matches 9 bases. Germline V CDR1 and CDR2: SGHNT, YYREEE (reference sequence). V trimming: 2 bases; J trimming: 7 bases; junction bases outside the gene matches: 3. The CDR3 is 14 residues long. CDR3 sequence: CASSFGTGTEKLFF. The CDR3, as DNA: TGTGCCAGCAGCTTCGGGACAGGGACTGAAAAACTGTTTTTT. Looking up the rest from reference TRBV5-4 and TRBJ1-4 gives the full variable domain: ETGVTQSPTHLIKTRGQQVTLRCSSQSGHNTVSWYQQALGQGPQFIFQYYREEENGRGNFPPRFSGLQFPNYSSELNVNALELDDSALYLCASSFGTGTEKLFFGSGTQLSVL.

The gene calls are TRBV7-3 and TRBJ1-1; TRBD1 agrees at 9 bases. Losses at the gene ends were 1 base for V and 5 bases for J; bases not matched to a gene: 2. The germline V gene encodes CDR1 SGHTA and CDR2 FQGTGA. There are 14 residues in the CDR3. The CDR3 reads CASSLRGQGTEAFF. CDR3 in DNA: TGTGCCAGCAGCTTAAGGGGACAGGGAACTGAAGCTTTCTTT.

J is TRBJ2-5 and V is TRBV11-2, with D maybe TRBD2 (7 bases). The V end lost 3 bases, the J end lost 5 bases, and 16 bases lay between the germline ends. The length of the CDR3 is 15 residues. CDR1 and CDR2 (germline): SGHAT, FQNNGV. The CDR3 DNA reads as TGTGCCAGCAGCTTGCGCGGGGGCCTCCGGGAGACCCAGTACTTC. As protein: CASSLRGGLRETQYF. The entire variable domain, with the rest obtained from reference TRBV11-2 and TRBJ2-5, is as follows: EAGVAQSPRYKIIEKRQSVAFWCNPISGHATLYWYQQILGQGPKLLIQFQNNGVVDDSQLPKDRFSAERLKGVDSTLKIQPAKLEDSAVYLCASSLRGGLRETQYFGPGTRLLVL.

This clone occurred once. The chain uses TRBV5-5 and TRBJ1-4, with D tentatively TRBD1 (6 bases). Germline assignment: CDR1 SGHKS and CDR2 YYEKEE (reference sequence). V gave up 5 bases and J gave up 3 bases, with 14 bases separating them. This CDR3 is 15 amino acids long. DNA of the CDR3: TGTGCCAGCAGTCAACAGGGTTTTTCTAATGAAAAACTGTTTTTT. This translates into CASSQQGFSNEKLFF. The complete variable domain, with remaining parts taken from reference TRBV5-5 and TRBJ1-4, reads DAGVTQSPTHLIKTRGQQVTLRCSPISGHKSVSWYQQVLGQGPQFIFQYYEKEERGRGNFPDRFSARQFPNYSSELNVNALLLGDSALYLCASSQQGFSNEKLFFGSGTQLSVL.

This clone has just a few counts. The chain joins TRBV5-6 to TRBJ1-5, with 8 bases aligning to TRBD1. The CDR3 length is 15 residues. The V gene end was trimmed by 2 bases and the J gene end by 3 bases; junction bases not matched to a gene: 4. Looked up from germline, CDR1 is SGHDT and CDR2 is YYEEEE. The chain's CDR3 is CASSFGTGDNQPQHF. Written as DNA, the CDR3 is TGTGCCAGCAGCTTTGGGACAGGAGACAATCAGCCCCAGCATTTT.